This passage covers 12 T cell receptor beta chains from one sample sequenced in a study of glioma-infiltrating T cells. Amplification of TCR alpha and beta CDR3 regions from RNA used iRepertoire nested multiplex PCR. TCRdb recomputed calls from the multiplex PCR reads with MiXCR, one row per CDR3 protein. This sample has some 93,000 distinct CDR3 sequences, with 35% to 50% found just once. The sequenced sample consisted of glioma tissue, nonneoplastic brain tissue, or PBMCs (not recorded which). All receptors derive from a human donor with low-grade glioma or glioblastoma, undergoing nonglioma brain surgery, or in good health (not recorded which).

As regards this clonotype: An end of the junction differs from the germline gene, which may be a read error. V usage is TRBV20-1 and J usage is TRBJ1-6, with unresolved D. There are 15 residues in the CDR3. Germline CDR1 reads DFQATT; CDR2 reads SNEGSKA (reference sequence). The CDR3: CSAREGNSYDSPLHF. CDR3 sequence (DNA): TGCAGTGCAAGAGAGGGCAATTCCTATGATTCACCCCTCCACTTT.

The chain joins TRBV4-1 to TRBJ2-4; the D is unclear. Trimming cost V 5 bases and J 0 bases, with 17 bases left between them. The CDR3 has 17 residues. Germline assignment: CDR1 MGHRA and CDR2 YSYEKL. The CDR3 spells CASSFRPSKVAKNIQYF. The DNA of the CDR3 is TGCGCCAGCAGCTTCCGCCCGTCCAAGGTAGCCAAAAACATTCAGTACTTC.

This clonotype was found many times. CDR3 DNA sequence: TGTGCCAGCAGCTCCGCTTGGGGTAGCTCCTACGAGCAGTACTTC. This sequence encodes CASSSAWGSSYEQYF. V gene TRBV12-3 or TRBV12-4 combines with J gene TRBJ2-7; D is unclear. The V gene lost 6 bases and the J gene lost 0 bases, with 15 bases spanning the gap. The CDR3 consists of 15 residues.

In this sample, this clonotype turned up many times. The chain combines TRBV12-3 or TRBV12-4 with TRBJ2-2; 14 bases line up with TRBD2. With V trimmed by 6 bases and J by 2 bases, 5 bases remained unmatched. The CDR3 consists of 17 residues. For the CDR3, the DNA is TGTGCCAGCAGCCGCGGACTAGCGGGAGGAAACACCGGGGAGCTGTTTTTT. Encoded protein: CASSRGLAGGNTGELFF.

Concerning this clonotype itself: No DNA is shown, since the ends of the CDR3 on it are uncertain; the CDR3 is the one TCRdb lists. The gene calls are TRBV20-1 and TRBJ1-2; TRBD1 reflects the table's D call only, with no check against the DNA. The CDR3 is 12 amino acids long, termini counted. The germline V gene encodes CDR1 DFQATT and CDR2 SNEGSKA (reference sequence). The CDR3 spells CSTSEDTYGCTF.

In regard to this clonotype: Without the conserved terminal phenylalanine or tryptophan, this CDR3 likely stems from a read error. V and J are TRBV7-6 and TRBJ2-5; D is undetermined. Germline V gene sequence: CDR1 SGHVS, CDR2 FNYEAQ. The CDR3 length is 13 residues. Between the trimmed V and J ends, which lost 3 bases and 4 bases, there was a span of 9 bases. The CDR3 protein is CASSFGGSETQYL. The CDR3 nucleotides are TGTGCCAGCAGCTTCGGTGGGTCAGAGACCCAGTACCTC.

This clonotype was detected many times. Its ends do not fully match the called genes, so a read error is possible. This chain connects TRBV7-2 to TRBJ2-7; TRBD2 matches at 8 bases. CDR1 is SGHTA, CDR2 FQGNSA, per germline. The CDR3 consists of 15 residues. CDR3 sequence (DNA): TGTGCCAGCAGCCTAGCGGGTGAGAGCTCCTACGAGCAGTACTTC. Translating it yields CASSLAGESSYEQYF.

In this sample, this clonotype turned up many times. The rearrangement joins TRBV6-5 to TRBJ2-5, with D uncertain. Germline V gene lookup returns CDR1 MNHEY and CDR2 SVGAGI. Trimming took off 2 bases at V and 2 bases at J, with 9 bases between the two ends. This CDR3 spans 14 amino acids. CDR3 region: CASSYQNGQETQYF. The CDR3 bases are TGTGCCAGCAGTTACCAAAATGGTCAAGAGACCCAGTACTTC.

This clonotype was counted at least ten times. This chain links TRBV3-1 with TRBJ1-5; no clear D gene. V was shortened by 0 bases and J by 7 bases, with 10 bases between the two germline ends. The CDR3 extends over 14 amino acids. Germline V gives CDR1 LGHDT, CDR2 YNNKEL (reference sequence). DNA of the CDR3: TGTGCCAGCAGCCAAGATCAAGGTCAGCAGCCCCAGCATTTT. Translated: CASSQDQGQQPQHF.

This clonotype was seen only a few times. A much bigger clone sits one base away, suggesting this may be a read error. The chain is built from TRBV2 and TRBJ2-1; 9 bases match TRBD2. Trimming took 7 bases from V and 3 from J; bases not matched to a gene: 7. Per the germline V gene, CDR1 is SNHLY and CDR2 is FYNNEI. This CDR3 has 15 amino acids. The DNA of the CDR3 is TGTGCCAGCACCTTGCGGGAGGGCCGCTACAATGAGCAGTTCTTC. Translation: CASTLREGRYNEQFF.

A note on this clonotype: This CDR3 fails to terminate in the conserved phenylalanine or tryptophan, so it likely reflects a read error. The J gene is TRBJ1-2, the V gene TRBV2, with D uncertain. The CDR3 runs 13 residues. CDR1 SNHLY and CDR2 FYNNEI come from the germline V gene. V lost 4 bases and J 7 bases, leaving 13 bases between the germline ends. CDR3 in amino acids: CASSGGRTLGYTS. The CDR3 coding sequence is TGTGCCAGCAGTGGAGGCCGGACCCTTGGCTACACCTCC.

Comments on this clonotype: The CDR3 ends on some other residue instead of the conserved phenylalanine or tryptophan, so this is likely a read error. This chain joins TRBV20-1 and TRBJ2-5; D ambiguous. CDR1 is DFQATT, CDR2 SNEGSKA, per germline (reference sequence). The CDR3 covers 13 residues. The CDR3 is CSARVQYQETQYY. The CDR3 nucleotides read TGCAGTGCTAGAGTACAGTACCAAGAAACCCAGTACTAC.